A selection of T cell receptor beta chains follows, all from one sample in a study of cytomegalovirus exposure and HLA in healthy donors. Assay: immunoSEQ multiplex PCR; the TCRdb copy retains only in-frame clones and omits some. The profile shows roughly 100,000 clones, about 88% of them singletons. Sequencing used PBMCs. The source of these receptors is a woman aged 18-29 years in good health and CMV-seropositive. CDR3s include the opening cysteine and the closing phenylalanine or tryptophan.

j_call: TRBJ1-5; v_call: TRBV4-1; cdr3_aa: CASRLETVGNQPQHF
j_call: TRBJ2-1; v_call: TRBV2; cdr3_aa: CASSTFERASSYNEQFF
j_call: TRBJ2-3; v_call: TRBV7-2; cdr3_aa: CASSFQRGDTDTQYF
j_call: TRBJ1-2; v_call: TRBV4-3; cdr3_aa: CASSPDATGQSGYGYTF
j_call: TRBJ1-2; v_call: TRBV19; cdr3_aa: CASIRGQGTGGYTF
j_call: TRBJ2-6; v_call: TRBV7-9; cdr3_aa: CASSGSTGTGANVLTF
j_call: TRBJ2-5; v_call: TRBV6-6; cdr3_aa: CASSETGVLQTQYF
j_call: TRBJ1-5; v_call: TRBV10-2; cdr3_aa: CASSESQPGQPQHF
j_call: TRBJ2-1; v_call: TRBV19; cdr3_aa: CASSPPSKEQFF
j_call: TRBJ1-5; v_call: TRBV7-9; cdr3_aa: CASSHLDRGRNQPQHF
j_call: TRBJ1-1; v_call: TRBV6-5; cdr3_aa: CASSYSWRRRTAEAFF
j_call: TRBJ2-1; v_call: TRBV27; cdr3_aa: CASSQLHLAGGYNEQFF
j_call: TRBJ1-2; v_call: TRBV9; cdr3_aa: CASSVANRTGGANYGYTF
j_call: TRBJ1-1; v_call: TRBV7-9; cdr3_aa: CASSTQGIGTEAFF
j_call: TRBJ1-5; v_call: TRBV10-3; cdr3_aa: CAISDSNQPQHF
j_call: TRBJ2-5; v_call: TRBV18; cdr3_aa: CASSPRQGETQYF
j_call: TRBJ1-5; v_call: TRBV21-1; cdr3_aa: CASTYRTQGHSNQPQHF
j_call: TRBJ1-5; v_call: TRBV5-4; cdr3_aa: CASSRDRGHQPQHF
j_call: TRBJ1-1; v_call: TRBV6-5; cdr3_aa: CASSYRDRNEAFF
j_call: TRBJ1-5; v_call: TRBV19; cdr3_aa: CASSIVAAGRGNQPQHF
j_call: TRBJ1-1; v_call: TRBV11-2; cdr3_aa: CASSSQGSEAFF
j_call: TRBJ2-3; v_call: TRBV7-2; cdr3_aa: CASSLGTRGTDTQYF
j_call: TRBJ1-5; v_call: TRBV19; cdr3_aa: CASSIWGQPAGGQPQHF
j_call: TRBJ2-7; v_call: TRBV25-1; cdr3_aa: CASSPQGDRGYEQYF
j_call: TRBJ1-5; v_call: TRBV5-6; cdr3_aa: CASSPRGNQPQHF
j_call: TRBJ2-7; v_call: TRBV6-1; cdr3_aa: CASSEGYRLTYEQYF
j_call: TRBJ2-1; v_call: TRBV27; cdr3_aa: CASLSGGAYNEQFF
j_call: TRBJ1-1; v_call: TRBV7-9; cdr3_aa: CASSLNPGMNTEAFF
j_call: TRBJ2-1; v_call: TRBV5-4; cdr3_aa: CASSRNYYRDTSEDNEQFF
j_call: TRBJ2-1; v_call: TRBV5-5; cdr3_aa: CASSLGRDEQFF
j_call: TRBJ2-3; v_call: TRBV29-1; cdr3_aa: CSVADRDYGTDTQYF
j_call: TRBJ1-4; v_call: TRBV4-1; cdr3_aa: CASSQQPGQGEKLFF
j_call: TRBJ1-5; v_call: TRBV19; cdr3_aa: CASSRGVNQPQHF
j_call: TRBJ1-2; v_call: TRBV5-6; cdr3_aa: CASSYQQGDRGYTF
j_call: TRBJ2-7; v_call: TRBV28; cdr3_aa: CASRKTGGSYEQYF
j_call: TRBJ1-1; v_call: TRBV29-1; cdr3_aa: CSVETGSGAFF
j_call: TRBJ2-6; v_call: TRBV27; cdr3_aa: CASSFPTVPPAYWANVLTF
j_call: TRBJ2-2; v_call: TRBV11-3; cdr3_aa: CASSYGTGDTGELFF
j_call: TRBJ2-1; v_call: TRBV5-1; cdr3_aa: CASNGGGAVNEQFF
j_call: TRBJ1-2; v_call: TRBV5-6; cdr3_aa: CASSLVDRNYGYTF
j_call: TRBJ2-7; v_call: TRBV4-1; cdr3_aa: CASSQVATGTGYEQYF
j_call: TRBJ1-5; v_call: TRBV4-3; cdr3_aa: CASSQWTGHNQPQHF